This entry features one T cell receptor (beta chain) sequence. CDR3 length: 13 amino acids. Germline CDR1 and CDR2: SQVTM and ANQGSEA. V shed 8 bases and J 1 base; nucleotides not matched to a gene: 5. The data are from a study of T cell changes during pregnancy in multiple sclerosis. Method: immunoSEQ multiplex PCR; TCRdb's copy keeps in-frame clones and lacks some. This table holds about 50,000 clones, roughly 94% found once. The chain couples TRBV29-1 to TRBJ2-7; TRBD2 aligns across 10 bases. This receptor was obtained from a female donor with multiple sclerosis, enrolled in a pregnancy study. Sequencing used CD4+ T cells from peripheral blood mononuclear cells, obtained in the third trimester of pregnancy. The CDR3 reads CSFSSGRSYEQYF. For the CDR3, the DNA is TGCAGCTTCTCTAGCGGGAGATCCTACGAGCAGTACTTC.